One sample yielded the 29 T cell receptor beta chains listed below, sequenced in a study of T cell responses to AZD1222 COVID-19 vaccine. Here immunoSEQ multiplex PCR was the method, and the copy in TCRdb shows in-frame clones only, minus some. The sample shows over 130,000 clones, just under 95% of them seen only once. This specimen was peripheral blood, taken on day 0 of AZD1222 vaccination. The receptors come from an adult in good health.

The chain is built from TRBV27 and TRBJ1-5; unclear D gene. Trimming left V 1 base short and J 2 bases short, with 6 bases between. Looked up from germline, CDR1 is MNHEY and CDR2 is SMNVEV (reference sequence). The CDR3 spans 14 residues. The CDR3 here is CASSLWGGNQPQHF. The CDR3 DNA reads TGTGCCAGCAGTTTATGGGGAGGCAATCAGCCCCAGCATTTT.

This chain uses TRBV7-9 with TRBJ2-5; D is undetermined. CDR3 length: 13 residues. The V end lost 1 base, the J end lost 5 bases, and 8 bases lay between the germline ends. Germline V gives CDR1 SEHNR, CDR2 FQNEAQ (reference sequence). The CDR3 DNA follows: TGTGCCAGCAGCTTAGGGCTCGGGGAGACCCAGTACTTC. Protein sequence: CASSLGLGETQYF.

This clone was seen once. V is TRBV4-1 and J is TRBJ1-1, with 9 bases lining up with TRBD1. Germline loops: CDR1 MGHRA, CDR2 YSYEKL. V gave up 5 bases and J gave up 1 base; unmatched junction bases: 5. The CDR3 extends over 15 amino acids. The CDR3 DNA reads as TGCGCCAGCAGCGGGGGACAGGGACCGAACACTGAAGCTTTCTTT. Translation gives CASSGGQGPNTEAFF.

The V and J genes are TRBV29-1 and TRBJ2-1; 11 positions agree with TRBD2. Looked up from germline, CDR1 is SQVTM and CDR2 is ANQGSEA. Losses at the gene ends were 8 bases for V and 4 bases for J; bases not matched to a gene: 4. The CDR3 runs 13 residues. CDR3 coding DNA: TGCAGCTCGGGACTAGCGGAGTACAATGAGCAGTTCTTC. Its protein product is CSSGLAEYNEQFF.

Only one count was recorded for this clone. The genes are TRBV28 and TRBJ2-7; tentatively, D is TRBD1 or TRBD2 (7 bases each). V was trimmed by 3 bases and J by 4 bases, leaving 16 bases between them. CDR1 MDHEN and CDR2 SYDVKM come from the germline V gene. The CDR3 is made up of 15 amino acids. CDR3 sequence: CASSFSQGGLYEQYF. The DNA for the CDR3 is TGTGCCAGCAGTTTTAGTCAGGGGGGGTTGTACGAGCAGTACTTC.

The chain recombines TRBV5-1 with TRBJ1-2, with D maybe TRBD1 (6 bases). V was trimmed by 0 bases and J by 2 bases, leaving 8 bases between them. Germline loops: CDR1 SGHRS, CDR2 YFSETQ. The CDR3 runs to 14 residues. In DNA form, the CDR3 reads TGCGCCAGCAGCTTGGACAGGGACAACTATGGCTACACCTTC. Translation: CASSLDRDNYGYTF. Filled out from reference TRBV5-1 and TRBJ1-2, the complete variable domain reads KAGVTQTPRYLIKTRGQQVTLSCSPISGHRSVSWYQQTPGQGLQFLFEYFSETQRNKGNFPGRFSGRQFSNSRSEMNVSTLELGDSALYLCASSLDRDNYGYTFGSGTRLTVV.

CDR3 in amino acids: CASSIGLAGTDTQYF. The CDR3 nucleotides read TGCGCCAGCAGCATCGGACTAGCGGGCACAGATACGCAGTATTTT. V gene TRBV5-1 combines with J gene TRBJ2-3, with TRBD2 matching 10 bases. Germline assignment: CDR1 SGHRS and CDR2 YFSETQ. With V trimmed by 4 bases and J by 1 base, 3 bases remained unmatched. The CDR3 totals 15 residues.

The chain has TRBV28 and TRBJ2-7; D is undetermined. In germline, CDR1 is MDHEN, CDR2 SYDVKM. With 2 bases removed from V and 2 bases from J, the gap between germline ends came to 7 bases. This CDR3 spans 13 amino acids. This chain's CDR3 is CASSLQPTYEQYF. The DNA for the CDR3 is TGTGCCAGCAGTTTACAGCCGACCTACGAGCAGTACTTC.

The genes are TRBV2 and TRBJ1-4; TRBD1 is a possible D gene (6 bases). Trimming pared 3 bases from V and 5 bases from J, leaving 7 bases between. The CDR3 totals 13 residues. Germline V gene lookup returns CDR1 SNHLY and CDR2 FYNNEI. The CDR3 DNA follows: TGTGCCAGCAGTGAGGACAGCAATGAAAAACTGTTTTTT. Translation gives CASSEDSNEKLFF.

The chain couples TRBV11-2 to TRBJ1-6, with TRBD1 matching over 8 bases. This CDR3 contains 16 residues. CDR1 and CDR2 (germline): SGHAT, FQNNGV. Germline trimming cut 5 bases from V and 7 bases from J; bases unmatched to any gene: 10. CDR3 DNA sequence: TGTGCCAGCAGCCTTTACGGACAGGGTGAGAATTCACCCCTCCACTTT. The encoded protein is CASSLYGQGENSPLHF.

In its sample, this clone was seen once. The V call is TRBV3-1 (or the pseudogene TRBV3-2), the J call TRBJ2-2; 8 bases match TRBD1. Germline V gene data show CDR1 as LGHDT and CDR2 as YNNKEL (reference sequence). With V trimmed by 4 bases and J by 6 bases, 4 bases remained unmatched. The CDR3 runs 14 residues. CDR3 bases: TGTGCCAGCAGCCCCTTACAGGGGGCCGGGGAGCTGTTTTTT. Translating it yields CASSPLQGAGELFF.

This clone was seen a few times. The chain couples TRBV7-8 to TRBJ1-6; D ambiguous. Germline-derived CDR1 and CDR2 are SGHVS and FQNEAQ. V lost 1 base to trimming and J lost 8 bases, with 9 bases between them. This CDR3 is 14 amino acids long. The CDR3 loop reads CASSLGRGDSPLHF. CDR3 coding DNA: TGTGCCAGCAGCTTAGGTCGCGGGGATTCACCCCTCCACTTT.

This clone was counted a single time. The chain combines TRBV11-2 with TRBJ1-6; D call uncertain. The V end lost 4 bases, the J end lost 0 bases, and 19 bases lay between the germline ends. The CDR3 contains 19 residues. Germline lookup yields CDR1 SGHAT and CDR2 FQNNGV. In DNA, the CDR3 is TGTGCCAGCAGCTCCCCCCCCACGGCGCCGAGCTCCTATAATTCACCCCTCCACTTT. It codes for CASSSPPTAPSSYNSPLHF.

The rearrangement joins TRBV6-1 to TRBJ1-5, with no clear D. V was shortened by 8 bases and J by 3 bases, with 17 bases between the two germline ends. Germline V lookup: CDR1 MNHNS, CDR2 SASEGT. The length of the CDR3 is 15 residues. The CDR3 bases are TGTGCCAGCCGGCTCGGCTCGGGATACAATCAGCCCCAGCATTTT. It codes for CASRLGSGYNQPQHF.

The chain links TRBV6-5 to TRBJ1-1, with TRBD1 matching over 7 bases. CDR1 MNHEY and CDR2 SVGAGI come from the germline V gene. The V segment lost 7 bases and the J segment 1 base; nucleotides outside the gene matches: 9. The CDR3 loop spans 15 amino acids. The CDR3 DNA reads TGTGCCAGCAAAAGGGGGCAACAGGGGAACACTGAAGCTTTCTTT. This translates into CASKRGQQGNTEAFF.

The gene calls are TRBV27 and TRBJ2-7; weak D call: TRBD1 (5 bases). V dropped 5 bases and J dropped 0 bases, with 8 bases sitting between them. The V gene's germline CDR1 is MNHEY and CDR2 SMNVEV (reference sequence). The CDR3 runs 13 residues. In DNA, the CDR3 is TGTGCCAGCAGTGGGCAGGGCTCCTACGAGCAGTACTTC. The encoded protein is CASSGQGSYEQYF.

This clone showed up just once. DNA for the CDR3: TGTGCCAGCAGACTCGACTCCGGGACAGAGAACACTGAAGCTTTCTTT. Translated, it gives CASRLDSGTENTEAFF. The chain recombines TRBV7-9 with TRBJ1-1, with 7 bases fitting TRBD1. The V segment lost 6 bases and the J segment 1 base; nucleotides outside the gene matches: 11. The CDR3 totals 16 residues. Germline CDR1 is SEHNR and CDR2 is FQNEAQ (reference sequence). The full variable domain, rest sourced from reference TRBV7-9 and TRBJ1-1, is DTGVSQNPRHKITKRGQNVTFRCDPISEHNRLYWYRQTLGQGPEFLTYFQNEAQLEKSRLLSDRFSAERPKGSFSTLEIQRTEQGDSAMYLCASRLDSGTENTEAFFGQGTRLTVV.

The chain uses TRBV14 and TRBJ2-1; either TRBD1 or TRBD2 may fit D (5 bases each). The CDR3 is made up of 15 amino acids. Germline V CDR1 and CDR2: SGHDN, FVKESK. The germline V and J ends were trimmed by 3 bases and 2 bases, with 11 bases remaining between them. CDR3 residues: CASSHTGTAYNEQFF. CDR3 in DNA: TGTGCCAGCAGCCACACCGGGACGGCCTACAATGAGCAGTTCTTC.

This sequence joins TRBV6-4 and TRBJ1-5, with unresolved D. This CDR3 contains 12 residues. Germline CDR1 reads MRHNA; CDR2 reads SNTAGT. Trimming cost V 7 bases and J 9 bases, with 13 bases left between them. CDR3 sequence (DNA): TGTGCCAGCATTGTCACCCCATCGCCCCAGCATTTT. The encoded protein is CASIVTPSPQHF.

The chain uses TRBV18 and TRBJ2-7; 10 bases are a match to TRBD1. After removal of 3 bases from V and 1 base from J, the junction contained 3 bases not matched to a gene. CDR3 size: 15 residues. Germline CDR1 is KGHSH and CDR2 is LQKENI. This CDR3 reads CASSPRTGGSYEQYF. The CDR3 DNA reads as TGTGCCAGCTCACCCCGGACAGGGGGATCCTACGAGCAGTACTTC.

The V call is TRBV5-1, the J call TRBJ2-6; D call uncertain. Germline V gives CDR1 SGHRS, CDR2 YFSETQ. The CDR3 length is 15 residues. V lost 0 bases, J lost 9 bases, and 13 bases lay in between. CDR3 sequence reads: CASSLEDPKINVLTF. The CDR3 DNA reads TGCGCCAGCAGCTTGGAGGATCCAAAGATCAACGTCCTGACTTTC.

The chain carries TRBV7-2 and TRBJ1-4; D ambiguous. The V gene's germline CDR1 is SGHTA and CDR2 FQGNSA. V gave up 1 base and J gave up 8 bases, with 17 bases separating them. This CDR3 region has 16 residues. The CDR3 bases are TGTGCCAGCAGCTTAGGGGCGGGGAGAGAGGGCGAAAAACTGTTTTTT. Residues: CASSLGAGREGEKLFF.

DNA of the CDR3: TGTGCCAGCGCAAATGACAGGGGAAGGGGTGAGCAGTTCTTC. Translation: CASANDRGRGEQFF. The chain employs TRBV7-2 and TRBJ2-1, with TRBD1 matching 8 bases. CDR1 is SGHTA, CDR2 FQGNSA, per germline. The ends lost 8 bases at V and 9 bases at J; junction bases unmatched: 12. This CDR3 comprises 14 residues.

V and J are TRBV18 and TRBJ1-1, with unresolved D. This CDR3 comprises 13 residues. CDR1 is KGHSH, CDR2 LQKENI, per germline. Between the trimmed V and J ends, which lost 3 bases and 1 base, there was a span of 6 bases. Here the CDR3 reads CASSPAGNTEAFF. For the CDR3, the DNA is TGTGCCAGCTCACCGGCAGGGAACACTGAAGCTTTCTTT. The whole variable domain, filled in from reference TRBV18 and TRBJ1-1, reads NAGVMQNPRHLVRRRGQEARLRCSPMKGHSHVYWYRQLPEEGLKFMVYLQKENIIDESGMPKERFSAEFPKEGPSILRIQQVVRGDSAAYFCASSPAGNTEAFFGQGTRLTVV.

The rearrangement joins TRBV7-2 to TRBJ2-3; 11 bases line up with TRBD2. CDR1 and CDR2 from the germline V gene are SGHTA and FQGNSA. The CDR3 spans 15 residues. Unmatched junction bases numbered 9, after V lost 7 bases and J lost 6 bases. The DNA for the CDR3 is TGTGCCAGCATCCTTACTAGCGGGAGTGTCGATACGCAGTATTTT. This translates into CASILTSGSVDTQYF.

The gene calls are TRBV3-1 (or the pseudogene TRBV3-2) and TRBJ2-1; D is tentatively TRBD1 or TRBD2 (5 bases each). Trimming took 2 bases from V and 1 from J, leaving 12 bases between them. The CDR3 runs 16 residues. Germline CDR1 and CDR2: LGHDT and YNNKEL (reference sequence). DNA of the CDR3: TGTGCCAGCAGCCAATACCCAGGGAGATCCTACAATGAGCAGTTCTTC. As protein: CASSQYPGRSYNEQFF.

The genes are TRBV19 and TRBJ1-5; D unclear. V was cut by 3 bases and J by 3 bases, with 3 bases left in between. The CDR3 consists of 12 residues. Germline CDR1 is LNHDA and CDR2 is SQIVND (reference sequence). Here the CDR3 reads CASSIHNQPQHF. Here the CDR3 DNA reads TGTGCCAGTAGTATTCACAATCAGCCCCAGCATTTT.

A note on this clone: Other DNA sequences within the sample encode an identical CDR3. The chain is built from TRBV7-9 and TRBJ1-1; no firm D call. This CDR3 has 13 residues. V lost 1 base and J lost 1, with 4 bases in between. Germline V gene lookup returns CDR1 SEHNR and CDR2 FQNEAQ (reference sequence). The CDR3 DNA reads as TGTGCCAGCAGCTTAGAGGGGAACACTGAAGCTTTCTTT. The encoded protein is CASSLEGNTEAFF.

The V and J genes are TRBV5-1 and TRBJ2-3; D is possibly TRBD1 or TRBD2 (5 bases each). V lost 3 bases to trimming and J lost 0 bases, with 14 bases between them. Germline CDR1 is SGHRS and CDR2 is YFSETQ. The CDR3 runs 16 residues. The CDR3 here is CASSSGQAASTDTQYF. The CDR3 bases are TGCGCCAGCAGCTCGGGGCAGGCCGCCAGCACAGATACGCAGTATTTT.